The present TCR beta chain was sequenced within a study of beta chain features in type 1 diabetes. TCRB transcripts that were expressed got sequenced, as all of the isolated RNA had been reverse transcribed. The data were produced by immunoSEQ multiplex PCR, yet TCRdb's version contains in-frame clones alone and is incomplete. This table has 250,000 to 350,000 clones, 11% appearing once. The TCR sequence derives from a woman aged 25 to 39 in good health. Sequenced input: naive CD4+ T cells from blood.

In DNA form, the CDR3 reads TGTGCCAGCAGCTCACACAGGGAATCTGGGGCCAACGTCCTGACTTTC. It yields the protein CASSSHRESGANVLTF. V and J are TRBV5-4 and TRBJ2-6; the D gene is possibly TRBD1 (6 bases). V lost 3 bases, J lost 1 base, and 11 bases lay in between. This CDR3 has 16 residues. From germline, CDR1 is SGHNT and CDR2 YYREEE (reference sequence).